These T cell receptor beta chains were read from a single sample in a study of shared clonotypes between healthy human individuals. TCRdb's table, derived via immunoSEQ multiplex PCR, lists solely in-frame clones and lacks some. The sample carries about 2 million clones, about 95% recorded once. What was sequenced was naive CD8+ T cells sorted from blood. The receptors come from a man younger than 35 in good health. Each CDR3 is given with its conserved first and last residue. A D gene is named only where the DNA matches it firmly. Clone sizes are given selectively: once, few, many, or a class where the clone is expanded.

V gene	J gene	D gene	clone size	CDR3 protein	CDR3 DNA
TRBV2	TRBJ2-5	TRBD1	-	CASSPPDRGQETQYF	TGTGCCAGCAGTCCCCCTGACAGGGGGCAAGAGACCCAGTACTTC
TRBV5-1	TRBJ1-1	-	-	CASSSDGRGWLNTEAFF	TGCGCCAGCAGCTCCGATGGGAGGGGGTGGCTGAACACTGAAGCTTTCTTT
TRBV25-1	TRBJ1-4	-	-	CASSGTGEKLFF	TGTGCCAGCAGTGGGACGGGGGAAAAACTGTTTTTT
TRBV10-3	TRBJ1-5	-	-	CAISTAYNQPQHF	TGTGCCATCTCGACAGCCTACAATCAGCCCCAGCATTTT
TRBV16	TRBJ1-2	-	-	CASSQFIGGGDYGYTF	TGTGCCAGCAGCCAATTTATAGGGGGAGGCGACTATGGCTACACCTTC
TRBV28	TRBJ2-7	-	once	CASSFSRFEQYF	TGTGCCAGCAGTTTTAGTAGGTTCGAGCAGTACTTC
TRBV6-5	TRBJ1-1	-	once	CASSQLNTEAFF	TGTGCCAGCAGTCAATTAAACACTGAAGCTTTCTTT
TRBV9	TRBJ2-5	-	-	CASSVGGGWMETQYF	TGTGCCAGCAGCGTAGGTGGAGGGTGGATGGAGACCCAGTACTTC
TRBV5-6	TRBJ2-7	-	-	CASSSKPWENYEQYF	TGTGCCAGCAGCTCCAAACCCTGGGAGAATTACGAGCAGTACTTC
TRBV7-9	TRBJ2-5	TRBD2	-	CASSPPGLFLETQYF	TGTGCCAGCAGCCCCCCGGGACTATTCTTAGAGACCCAGTACTTC
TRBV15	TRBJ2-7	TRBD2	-	CATSREGIYEQYF	TGTGCCACCAGCCGGGAGGGGATCTACGAGCAGTACTTC
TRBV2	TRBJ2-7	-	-	CASSESGGRDEQYF	TGTGCCAGCAGTGAAAGCGGCGGCAGGGACGAGCAGTACTTC
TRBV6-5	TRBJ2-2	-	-	CASSYYNEAGELFF	TGTGCCAGCAGTTACTATAACGAGGCCGGGGAGCTGTTTTTT
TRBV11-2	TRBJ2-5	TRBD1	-	CASSPLTGDRETQYF	TGTGCCAGCAGCCCCTTGACAGGGGACCGGGAGACCCAGTACTTC
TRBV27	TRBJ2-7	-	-	CASSLRTNYEQYF	TGTGCCAGCAGTTTGCGGACAAACTACGAGCAGTACTTC
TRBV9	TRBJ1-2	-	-	CASSTGDLGYTF	TGTGCCAGCAGCACCGGGGACCTTGGCTACACCTTC
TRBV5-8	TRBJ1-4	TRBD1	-	CASSAGQGTIVREKLFF	TGTGCCAGCAGCGCGGGACAGGGGACTATTGTACGGGAAAAACTGTTTTTT
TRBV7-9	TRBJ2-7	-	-	CASSLPGMSYEQYF	TGTGCCAGCAGCTTACCAGGGATGTCCTACGAGCAGTACTTC
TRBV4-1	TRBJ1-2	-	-	CASSQEVGNYGYTF	TGCGCCAGCAGCCAAGAAGTGGGGAACTATGGCTACACCTTC
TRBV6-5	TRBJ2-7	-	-	CASTNTYEQYF	TGTGCCAGCACCAACACCTACGAGCAGTACTTC
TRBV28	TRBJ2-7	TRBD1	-	CASKDPGTGVYEQYF	TGTGCCAGCAAGGATCCGGGGACAGGCGTCTACGAGCAGTACTTC
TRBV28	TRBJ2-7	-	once	CASSWEGTTYEQYF	TGTGCCAGCAGTTGGGAAGGGACAACCTACGAGCAGTACTTC
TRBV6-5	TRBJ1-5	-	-	CASRQGLGNQPQHF	TGTGCCAGCAGACAGGGTTTGGGCAATCAGCCCCAGCATTTT
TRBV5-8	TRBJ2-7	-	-	CASSFRNSWEQYF	TGTGCCAGCAGCTTTCGTAACAGCTGGGAGCAGTACTTC
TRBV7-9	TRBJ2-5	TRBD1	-	CASSLGQGAKETQYF	TGTGCCAGCAGCCTCGGACAGGGGGCGAAAGAGACCCAGTACTTC
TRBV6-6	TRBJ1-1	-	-	CASTEVNTEAFF	TGTGCCAGCACCGAAGTAAACACTGAAGCTTTCTTT
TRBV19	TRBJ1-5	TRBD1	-	CASTPGQGLNQPQHF	TGTGCCAGTACCCCGGGACAGGGACTCAATCAGCCCCAGCATTTT
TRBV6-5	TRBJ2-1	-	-	CASTETGAYNEQFF	TGTGCCAGCACCGAGACAGGCGCCTACAATGAGCAGTTCTTC
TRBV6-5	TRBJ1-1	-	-	CASSKSQGNTEAFF	TGTGCCAGCAGCAAATCGCAGGGGAACACTGAAGCTTTCTTT
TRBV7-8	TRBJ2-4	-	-	CASSLAGAWAKNIQYF	TGTGCCAGCAGCTTAGCTGGGGCTTGGGCCAAAAACATTCAGTACTTC
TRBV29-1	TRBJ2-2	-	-	CSVLEETGELFF	TGCAGCGTTTTGGAAGAAACCGGGGAGCTGTTTTTT
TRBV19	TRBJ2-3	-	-	CASSITAGGELDTQYF	TGTGCCAGTAGTATAACAGCCGGGGGAGAGTTAGATACGCAGTATTTT
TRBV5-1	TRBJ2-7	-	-	CASRAALRDVREQYF	TGCGCCAGCAGGGCGGCGCTTAGGGATGTTCGCGAGCAGTACTTC
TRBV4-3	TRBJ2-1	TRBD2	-	CASSQTTPSGTDNEQFF	TGCGCCAGCAGCCAGACGACCCCTAGCGGGACGGACAATGAGCAGTTCTTC
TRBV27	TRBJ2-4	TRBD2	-	CASSSLLAGGPGKNIQYF	TGTGCCAGCAGTTCGTTATTAGCGGGAGGGCCTGGCAAAAACATTCAGTACTTC
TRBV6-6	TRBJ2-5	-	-	CASSLLDKETQYF	TGTGCCAGCAGCCTGCTGGATAAAGAGACCCAGTACTTC